This TCR beta chain was observed in a study of T cells after somatic rescue of genetic block. Using immunoSEQ multiplex PCR, the repertoire was profiled, and TCRdb retains in-frame clones only, with some absent. The table includes some 90,000 clones, about 87% detected once. J gave up 5 bases and V 3 bases, and 14 bases lay outside the gene matches. The CDR3 length is 18 residues. CDR1 and CDR2 from the germline V gene are MGHRA and YSYEKL. This clonotype was obtained from a woman between 18 and 29 years old. The sequenced material came from peripheral blood mononuclear cells (PBMCs). This sequence joins TRBV4-1 and TRBJ2-2; 8 bases are a match to TRBD2. In nucleotides, the CDR3 is TGCGCCAGCAGCCATAGGGGTAGCGGGGCCCATTGGACCGGGGAGCTGTTTTTT. Translation gives CASSHRGSGAHWTGELFF.